The clone carrying this T cell receptor (beta chain) has only a few counts. Its antigen is currently unknown. The sample comes from a study of CD8 T cells in ankylosing spondylitis. Study-wide points: Reportedly, significant enrichment of disease-linked clones occurred in matched ankylosing spondylitis synovial fluid. What appeared characteristic of ankylosing spondylitis blood was a TCR beta motif of several highly homologous variants.

Quantitative barcoded 5'-RACE was used to prepare TCR beta libraries. TCRdb re-called the 5' RACE reads with MiXCR, one entry per CDR3 protein. Of 350,000 or so distinct CDR3 sequences listed, about 15% are singletons. V shed 5 bases and J 6 bases; nucleotides not matched to a gene: 9. This CDR3 comprises 15 residues. The origin of this receptor is a male donor with ankylosing spondylitis or in good health (not recorded which). The gene calls are TRBV12-3 or TRBV12-4 and TRBJ2-1; 8 nucleotides agree with TRBD2. Sequencing was done on a sample of blood, either unsorted or a sorted T cell fraction (not recorded which). CDR3 DNA: TGTGCCAGCAGTCGTTCCGGGACTAGGGGCAATGAGCAGTTCTTC. This sequence encodes CASSRSGTRGNEQFF.